This TCR beta chain was identified during a study of brain T cells in children with intractable seizures. As regards this clone: Antigen unknown.

Documented time point: blood from clinic visit 5 months post-surgery; TSC patient then seizure free. Surgery cases with the highest brain T cell transcript signatures were chosen for sequencing. Pre-surgery treatment included at least one anti-epileptic drug. Points from the study as a whole: Pre- and post-surgery blood differed in depth, so pre-surgery absences may be undersampling. Patients' HCMV serostatus was unknown; virus specificity rests on CDR3 similarity alone.

Profiled with immunoSEQ multiplex PCR; TCRdb holds only in-frame clones, not every one. The repertoire consists of 300,000 to 400,000 clones, with 93% occurring once and the leading ten covering roughly 6%. The CDR3 is 16 amino acids. J was trimmed by 7 bases and V by 4 bases; bases with no gene match: 7. Germline V gives CDR1 SGHVS, CDR2 FNYEAQ. Sequenced material: peripheral blood, taken less than 6 months after surgery. This sequence joins TRBV7-6 and TRBJ2-2; TRBD2 matches at 12 bases. This clonotype was sampled from a boy in the first two years of life with tuberous sclerosis and intractable seizures. The CDR3 region has the DNA TGTGCCAGCAGCTCTAGCGGGGGGGCAATCTACGGGGAGCTGTTTTTT. Its protein product is CASSSSGGAIYGELFF. The full variable domain, in which reference TRBV7-6 and TRBJ2-2 provide the parts outside the CDR3, is GAGVSQSPRYKVTKRGQDVALRCDPISGHVSLYWYRQALGQGPEFLTYFNYEAQQDKSGLPNDRFSAERPEGSISTLTIQRTEQRDSAMYRCASSSSGGAIYGELFFGEGSRLTVL.